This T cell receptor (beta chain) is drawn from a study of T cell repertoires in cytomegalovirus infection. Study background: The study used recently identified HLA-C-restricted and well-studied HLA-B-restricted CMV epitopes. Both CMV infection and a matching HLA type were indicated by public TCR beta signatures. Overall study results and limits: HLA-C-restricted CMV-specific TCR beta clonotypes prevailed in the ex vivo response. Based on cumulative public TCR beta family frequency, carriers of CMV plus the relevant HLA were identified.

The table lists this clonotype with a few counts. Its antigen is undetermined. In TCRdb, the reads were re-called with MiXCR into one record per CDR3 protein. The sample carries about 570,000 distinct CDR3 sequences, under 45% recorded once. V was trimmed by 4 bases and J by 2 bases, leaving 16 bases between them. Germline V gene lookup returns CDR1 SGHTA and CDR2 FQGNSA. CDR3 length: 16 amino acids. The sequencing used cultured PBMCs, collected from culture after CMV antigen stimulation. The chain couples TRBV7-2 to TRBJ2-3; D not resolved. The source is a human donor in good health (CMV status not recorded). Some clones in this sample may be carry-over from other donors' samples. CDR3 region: CASSSPGSTLTDTQYF. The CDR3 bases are TGTGCCAGCAGCTCCCCTGGGTCAACCCTCACAGATACGCAGTATTTT.